This T cell receptor beta chain is drawn from a study of radiotherapy plus CTLA-4 blockade in lung cancer (dated by TCRdb to between 2017 and 2018). About the investigation overall: Objective responses were observed in approximately 17% of enrolled patients, and disease control was achieved in less than 35%.

In this study, focal radiation therapy paired with CTLA-4 blockade (ipilimumab) was tested in patients who had chemo-refractory metastatic non-small-cell lung cancer. This clone appeared a few times. The antigen it recognizes is unknown. No much larger clone is present one base from it, and per-base qualities are unavailable. Libraries were constructed by the immunoSEQ multiplex PCR assay. The clones in this table, taken by TCRdb from immuneACCESS, are in-frame only. Not every clone is retained; where verified, under half of the shortfall comes from an unresolved V gene, and the cause of the rest is unknown. The sample table contains 39,000 or so clones; only one count was recorded for about 68% of them. The biggest ten clones account for about 8.1% of the sample. For CDR1 and CDR2, the germline V gene (reference sequence) lists DFQATT and SNEGSKA. Cut back by 3 bases and 6 bases, the V and J ends lie 8 bases apart. The CDR3 covers 11 residues, taking in both the cysteine and the phenylalanine. Here the CDR3 DNA is all that survives: 33 bases in frame from base 1.

Beyond this particular receptor, the publication reports: After treatment with radiotherapy and ipilimumab, TCR clones that originated in tumors expanded in peripheral blood. The strongest predictors of response, as reported, were early dynamic changes in blood T cell clones along with a rise in serum interferon-beta after radiation.

The sequences come from peripheral blood, collected from a patient treated with radiotherapy plus ipilimumab. The clonotype was recovered from a human donor with non-small cell lung cancer who had stable disease on radiotherapy plus ipilimumab. The V and J segments used are TRBV20-1 and TRBJ1-2, with no confident D gene call. The DNA sequence is given as TGCAGTGCTAGTAGAGGGAATGGCTACACCTTC. Its coded protein is CSASRGNGYTF.